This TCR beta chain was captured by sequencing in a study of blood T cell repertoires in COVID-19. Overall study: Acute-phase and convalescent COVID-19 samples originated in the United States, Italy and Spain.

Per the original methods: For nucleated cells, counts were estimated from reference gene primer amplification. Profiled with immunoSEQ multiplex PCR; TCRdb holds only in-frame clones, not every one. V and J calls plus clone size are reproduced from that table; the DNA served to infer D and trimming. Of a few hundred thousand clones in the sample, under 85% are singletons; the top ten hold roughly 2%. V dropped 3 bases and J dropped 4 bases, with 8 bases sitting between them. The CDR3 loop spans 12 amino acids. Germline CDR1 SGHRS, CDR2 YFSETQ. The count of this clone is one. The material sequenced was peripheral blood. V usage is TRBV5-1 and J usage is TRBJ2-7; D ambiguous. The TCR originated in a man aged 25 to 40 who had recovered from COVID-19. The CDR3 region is CASSSDTYEQYF. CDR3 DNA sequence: TGCGCCAGCAGCTCTGACACTTACGAGCAGTACTTC.